This T cell receptor beta chain was profiled in a study of cytomegalovirus exposure and HLA in healthy donors. Researchers ran the PCR with 60 Vbeta and 13 Jbeta primers. Sequencing was performed with immunoSEQ multiplex PCR; in TCRdb, only in-frame clones are kept and a portion is missing. The sample table sets out some 200,000 clones. Germline assignment: CDR1 MNHNY and CDR2 SVGAGI (reference sequence). This CDR3 has 11 amino acids. Trimming removed 7 bases from V and 7 bases from J; junction bases left unmatched: 1. The chain uses TRBV6-6 and TRBJ2-1; TRBD2 agrees at 7 bases. Sequencing was performed on PBMCs. The sequence was collected from a woman between 18 and 29 years old in good health and CMV-seropositive. CDR3 sequence (DNA): TGTGCCAGCACCGGGGGGAATGAGCAGTTCTTC. Amino acids: CASTGGNEQFF.